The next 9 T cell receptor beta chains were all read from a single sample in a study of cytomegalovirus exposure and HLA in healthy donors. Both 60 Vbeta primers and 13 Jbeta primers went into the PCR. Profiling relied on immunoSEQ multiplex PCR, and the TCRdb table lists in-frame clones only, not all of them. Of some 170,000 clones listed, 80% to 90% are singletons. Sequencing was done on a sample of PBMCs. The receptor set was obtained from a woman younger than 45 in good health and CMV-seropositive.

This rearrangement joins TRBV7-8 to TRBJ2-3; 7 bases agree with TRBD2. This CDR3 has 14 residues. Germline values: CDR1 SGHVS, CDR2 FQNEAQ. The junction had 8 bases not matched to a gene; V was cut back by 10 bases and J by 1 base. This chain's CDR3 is CAKEGTTGTDTQYF. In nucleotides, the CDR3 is TGTGCCAAGGAAGGGACTACTGGCACAGATACGCAGTATTTT.

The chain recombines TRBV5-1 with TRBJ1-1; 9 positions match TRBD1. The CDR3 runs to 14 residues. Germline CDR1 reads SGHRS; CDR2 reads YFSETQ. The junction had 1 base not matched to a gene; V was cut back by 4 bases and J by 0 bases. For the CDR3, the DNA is TGCGCCAGCAGCCGGGACAGGGTGAACACTGAAGCTTTCTTT. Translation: CASSRDRVNTEAFF.

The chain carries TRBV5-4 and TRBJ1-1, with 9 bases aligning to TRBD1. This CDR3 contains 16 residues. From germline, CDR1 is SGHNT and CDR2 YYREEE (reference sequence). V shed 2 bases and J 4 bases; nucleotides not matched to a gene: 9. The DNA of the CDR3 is TGTGCCAGCAGCTTCGGACAGGGGCGAAGGGGCACTGAAGCTTTCTTT. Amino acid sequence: CASSFGQGRRGTEAFF.

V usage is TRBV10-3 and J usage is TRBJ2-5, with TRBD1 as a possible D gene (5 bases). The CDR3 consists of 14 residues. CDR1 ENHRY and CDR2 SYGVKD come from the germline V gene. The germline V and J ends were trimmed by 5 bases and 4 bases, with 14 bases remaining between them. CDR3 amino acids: CAISRGPQGETQYF. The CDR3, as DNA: TGTGCCATCAGTAGGGGCCCGCAGGGAGAGACCCAGTACTTC.

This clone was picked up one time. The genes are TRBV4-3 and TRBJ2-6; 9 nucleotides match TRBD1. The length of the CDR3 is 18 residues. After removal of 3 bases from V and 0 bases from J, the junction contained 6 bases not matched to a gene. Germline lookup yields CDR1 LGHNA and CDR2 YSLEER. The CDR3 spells CASSHWTGDFSGANVLTF. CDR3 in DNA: TGCGCCAGCAGCCATTGGACAGGGGACTTCTCTGGGGCCAACGTCCTGACTTTC.

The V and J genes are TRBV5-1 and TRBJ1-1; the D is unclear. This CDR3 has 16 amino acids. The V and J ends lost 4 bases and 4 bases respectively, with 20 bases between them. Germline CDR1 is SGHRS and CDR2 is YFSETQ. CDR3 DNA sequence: TGCGCCAGCAGCGACCGGACGGGCTCGGGAGGCACTGAAGCTTTCTTT. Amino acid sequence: CASSDRTGSGGTEAFF.

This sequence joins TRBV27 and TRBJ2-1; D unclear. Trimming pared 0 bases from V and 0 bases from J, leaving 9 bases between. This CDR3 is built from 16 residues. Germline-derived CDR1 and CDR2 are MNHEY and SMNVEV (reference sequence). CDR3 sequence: CASSLSTTSSYNEQFF. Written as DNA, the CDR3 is TGTGCCAGCAGTTTATCTACTACGAGCTCCTACAATGAGCAGTTCTTC.

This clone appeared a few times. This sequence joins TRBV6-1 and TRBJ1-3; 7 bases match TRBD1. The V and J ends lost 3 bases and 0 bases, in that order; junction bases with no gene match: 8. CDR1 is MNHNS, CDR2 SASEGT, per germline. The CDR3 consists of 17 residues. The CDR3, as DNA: TGTGCCAGCAGTGACCCGGGACAGTTGAGCTCTGGAAACACCATATATTTT. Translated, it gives CASSDPGQLSSGNTIYF.

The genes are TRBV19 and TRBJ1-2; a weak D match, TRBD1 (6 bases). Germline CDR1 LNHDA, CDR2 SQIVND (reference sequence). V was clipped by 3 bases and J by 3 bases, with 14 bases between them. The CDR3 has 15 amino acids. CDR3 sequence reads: CASSIGQTAYYGYTF. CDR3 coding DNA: TGTGCCAGTAGTATTGGACAGACGGCTTACTATGGCTACACCTTC.